These 13 T cell receptor beta chains originate from one sample sequenced in a study of blood T cells in healthy people across ages. Through a sample-barcoded 5' primer and a J-beta primer mix, a second PCR was run for about 6 to 11 cycles. Each CDR3 protein gets one entry after TCRdb re-called the 5' RACE reads with MiXCR. The sample carries about 970,000 distinct CDR3 sequences, around 54% recorded once. The sample was blood. The receptors here all came from a woman aged 60-75 years in good health.

This clonotype was counted only a few times. The chain recombines TRBV4-1 with TRBJ2-3; unclear D gene. V gave up 3 bases and J gave up 0 bases, with 10 bases separating them. CDR1 and CDR2 (germline): MGHRA, YSYEKL. This CDR3 has 15 amino acids. In DNA, the CDR3 is TGCGCCAGCAGCCACACCGGTACTAGCACAGATACGCAGTATTTT. Protein product: CASSHTGTSTDTQYF.

DNA for the CDR3: TGTGCCAGCACCACAGGGACGGCCTCCTACAATGAGCAGTTCTTC. Translated, it gives CASTTGTASYNEQFF. The J gene is TRBJ2-1, the V gene TRBV12-3 or TRBV12-4; tentatively, D is TRBD1 (6 bases). The CDR3 is made up of 15 amino acids. The ends were cut back, 7 bases at V and 0 bases at J, with 13 bases in the middle.

The rearrangement links TRBV11-2 to TRBJ2-7; TRBD2 might be the D (6 bases). The length of the CDR3 is 14 residues. Germline loops: CDR1 SGHAT, CDR2 FQNNGV. Between the trimmed V and J ends, which lost 2 bases and 6 bases, there was a span of 14 bases. The CDR3 DNA reads as TGTGCCAGCAGCTTATCTCCGGGAGCAGTCGAGCAGTACTTC. Translation gives CASSLSPGAVEQYF.

V and J are TRBV5-1 and TRBJ2-3; TRBD2 aligns across 7 bases. The ends lost 3 bases at V and 6 bases at J; junction bases unmatched: 7. CDR1 is SGHRS, CDR2 YFSETQ, per germline. The CDR3 runs 14 residues. The chain's CDR3 is CASSWGGSADTQYF. The CDR3 DNA reads TGCGCCAGCAGCTGGGGCGGGAGCGCGGATACGCAGTATTTT.

About this clonotype itself: Its ends do not fully match the called genes, so a read error is possible. V is TRBV28 and J is TRBJ2-1; perhaps TRBD1 as D (7 bases). CDR1 and CDR2 (germline): MDHEN, SYDVKM. The CDR3 loop spans 14 amino acids. Here the CDR3 DNA reads TGTGCCTCCCTCCGGAGGGGGCGCGGCAATAAGCAGTTCTTC. It is translated as CASLRRGRGNKQFF. Based on the CDR3 plus reference TRBV28 and TRBJ2-1, the full variable domain is DVKVTQSSRYLVKRTGEKVFLECVQDMDHENMFWYRQDPGLGLRLIYFSYDVKMKEKGDIPEGYSVSREKKERFSLILESASTNQTSMYLCASLRRGRGNKQFFGPGTRLTVL.

This clonotype has a handful of counts. This rearrangement joins TRBV28 to TRBJ2-7; 10 bases map to TRBD2. The CDR3 runs 15 residues. Trimming cost V 5 bases and J 3 bases; bases outside gene matches: 7. Germline V gene sequence: CDR1 MDHEN, CDR2 SYDVKM. The DNA for the CDR3 is TGTGCCAGCAGTCCGCCCACTAGCGGGATCTACGAGCAGTACTTC. Translating gives CASSPPTSGIYEQYF.

This clonotype was found a few times. The rearrangement uses TRBV18 and TRBJ2-7; D unclear. V lost 3 bases, J lost 7 bases, and 16 bases lay in between. The CDR3 loop spans 14 amino acids. The germline gives CDR1 KGHSH, CDR2 LQKENI. The CDR3 here is CASSPPLVPGEQYF. CDR3 in DNA: TGTGCCAGCTCACCGCCACTCGTCCCCGGGGAGCAGTACTTC. Looking up the rest from reference TRBV18 and TRBJ2-7 gives the full variable domain: NAGVMQNPRHLVRRRGQEARLRCSPMKGHSHVYWYRQLPEEGLKFMVYLQKENIIDESGMPKERFSAEFPKEGPSILRIQQVVRGDSAAYFCASSPPLVPGEQYFGPGTRLTVT.

Written as DNA, the CDR3 is TGTGCCAGCAGGGACATCAATGAGCAGTACTTC. Amino acid sequence: CASRDINEQYF. V and J are TRBV25-1 and TRBJ2-5; perhaps TRBD1 as D (5 bases). Germline V CDR1 and CDR2: MGHDK, SYGVNS. The CDR3 spans 11 residues. Trimming took off 6 bases at V and 11 bases at J, with 13 bases between the two ends.

In this sample, this clonotype turned up many times. The chain carries TRBV7-8 and TRBJ2-3; TRBD2 agrees at 13 bases. V was clipped by 1 base and J by 6 bases; unmatched bases: 1. The length of the CDR3 is 15 residues. The germline gives CDR1 SGHVS, CDR2 FQNEAQ. DNA for the CDR3: TGTGCCAGCAGCTTAGGACTAGCGGGAGGTGATACGCAGTATTTT. It yields the protein CASSLGLAGGDTQYF.

The V gene is TRBV20-1, the J gene TRBJ2-5, with 8 bases that match TRBD1. Germline CDR1 reads DFQATT; CDR2 reads SNEGSKA (reference sequence). Trimming took 6 bases from V and 1 from J; bases not matched to a gene: 7. The CDR3 covers 14 residues. DNA of the CDR3: TGCAGTGCGGAAAGGACAGGGAGCCAAGAGACCCAGTACTTC. As protein: CSAERTGSQETQYF.

This clonotype was seen more than once but under ten times. The V and J genes are TRBV6-5 and TRBJ2-7; D is unresolved. Trimming pared 0 bases from V and 3 bases from J, leaving 15 bases between. From germline, CDR1 is MNHEY and CDR2 SVGAGI. This CDR3 is built from 16 residues. This CDR3 is CASSYSLARGFYEQYF. DNA for the CDR3: TGTGCCAGCAGTTACTCTCTGGCGAGAGGTTTCTACGAGCAGTACTTC.

To note about this clonotype: Compared with germline, one end of the junction differs, possibly owing to a read error. The chain couples TRBV15 to TRBJ2-2; 8 bases are a match to TRBD2. Germline V gene data show CDR1 as LNHNV and CDR2 as YYDKDF (reference sequence). The CDR3 runs 14 residues. CDR3 bases: TGTGCCACCAGCAGTGGACTAGCTACCGGAGAGCTGTTTTTT. Its translation is CATSSGLATGELFF.

This clonotype occurred a few times. This may arise from a read error, as a much more abundant clone is one base away. CDR3 in amino acids: CASSDFNEQFF. The CDR3, as DNA: TGTGCCAGCAGTGACTTCAATGAGCAGTTCTTC. The chain combines TRBV2 with TRBJ2-1; D unclear. The CDR3 extends over 11 amino acids. CDR1 is SNHLY and CDR2 is FYNNEI in the germline V gene. V lost 3 bases, J lost 6 bases, and 3 bases lay in between. Looking up the rest from reference TRBV2 and TRBJ2-1 gives the full variable domain: EPEVTQTPSHQVTQMGQEVILRCVPISNHLYFYWYRQILGQKVEFLVSFYNNEISEKSEIFDDQFSVERPDGSNFTLKIRSTKLEDSAMYFCASSDFNEQFFGPGTRLTVL.